This TCR beta chain was sequenced for a study of shared clonotypes between healthy human individuals. For unsorted PBMC, 300 ng DNA per replicate equaled roughly 28,000 T cell genomes. In the study's own analysis: Quality scores were absent from the junction-only immunoSEQ sequences, so filtering differed. Only in-frame clones appear in the TCRdb table, and some are missing; sequencing was by immunoSEQ multiplex PCR. V, J and clone size derive from that table, while D and trimming were established from the DNA sequence. The sample lists about 480,000 clones, about 75% occurring once. General study results and limits: Sequencing depth was expected to affect clonotype sharing among donors.

The germline V and J ends were trimmed by 6 bases and 0 bases, with 9 bases remaining between them. The germline V gene encodes CDR1 WNHNN and CDR2 SYGVQD (reference sequence). The CDR3 sequence is 13 residues long. Notes on this clone: The antigen is unknown.

This TCR was recovered from a woman between 35 and 50 years old in good health. Some clones in this sample may be carry-over from other donors' samples. What was sequenced was PBMCs. The V and J genes are TRBV10-1 and TRBJ2-7, with D unclear. The CDR3 protein is CASSKQNSYEQYF. The CDR3 DNA reads TGCGCCAGCAGCAAACAGAACTCCTACGAGCAGTACTTC.